The rows below give T cell receptor beta chains drawn from one sample of a study of blood T cells in healthy people across ages. Each CDR3 protein gets one entry after TCRdb re-called the 5' RACE reads with MiXCR. Among over a million distinct CDR3 sequences, 35% to 55% were seen once, and the ten largest hold 18%. Sequences were obtained from blood. The receptor set was obtained from a woman between 55 and 75 years old in good health. CDR3s include the opening cysteine and the closing phenylalanine or tryptophan. A D gene is named only where the DNA matches it firmly. Clone size appears in some rows only: once, few, many, or a class for an expanded clone.

v_gene: TRBV6-5; d_gene: -; j_gene: TRBJ1-2; abundance: -; CDR3nt: TGTGCCAGCAGTTACTCGGGACGGATCTATGGCTACACCTTC; CDR3aa: CASSYSGRIYGYTF
v_gene: TRBV6-5; d_gene: -; j_gene: TRBJ2-2; abundance: -; CDR3nt: TGTGCCAGCACGGAAGCGGGCACCGGGGAGCTGTTTTTT; CDR3aa: CASTEAGTGELFF
v_gene: TRBV6-5; d_gene: -; j_gene: TRBJ2-5; abundance: -; CDR3nt: TGTGCCAGCAGTTACGGGGGGCCTCCGGAGACCCAGTACTTC; CDR3aa: CASSYGGPPETQYF
v_gene: TRBV7-2; d_gene: -; j_gene: TRBJ2-1; abundance: few; CDR3nt: TGTGCCAGCAGCTTAGGTCCTCCCGGACCTTCCTACAATGAGCAGTTCTTC; CDR3aa: CASSLGPPGPSYNEQFF
v_gene: TRBV20-1; d_gene: -; j_gene: TRBJ2-7; abundance: -; CDR3nt: TGCAGTGCCCCTCAGGGGTGGTACGAGCAGTACTTC; CDR3aa: CSAPQGWYEQYF
v_gene: TRBV14; d_gene: -; j_gene: TRBJ2-3; abundance: -; CDR3nt: TGTGCCAGCAGCCAAGTGTCGGGAAGATTCACAGATACGCAGTATTTT; CDR3aa: CASSQVSGRFTDTQYF
v_gene: TRBV29-1; d_gene: -; j_gene: TRBJ1-5; abundance: few; CDR3nt: TGCAGCGTTGGTTTAGCGAATCAGCCCCAGCATTTT; CDR3aa: CSVGLANQPQHF
v_gene: TRBV29-1; d_gene: -; j_gene: TRBJ1-3; abundance: once; CDR3nt: TGCAGCGGCCTAGGAAACTCTGGAAACACCATATATTTT; CDR3aa: CSGLGNSGNTIYF
v_gene: TRBV30; d_gene: TRBD1; j_gene: TRBJ2-6; abundance: -; CDR3nt: TGTGCCTGCGGGACAGGCAGGGCCAACGTCCTGACTTTC; CDR3aa: CACGTGRANVLTF
v_gene: TRBV5-1; d_gene: TRBD1; j_gene: TRBJ2-1; abundance: -; CDR3nt: TGCGCCAGCAGCTTAAGGGCCAGGGGGACCGATGAGCAGTTCTTC; CDR3aa: CASSLRARGTDEQFF
v_gene: TRBV10-3; d_gene: TRBD1; j_gene: TRBJ1-2; abundance: -; CDR3nt: TGTGCCATCAGTCACGGGACAGGCGGCTACACCTTC; CDR3aa: CAISHGTGGYTF
v_gene: TRBV12-3/TRBV12-4; d_gene: TRBD1; j_gene: TRBJ2-1; abundance: few; CDR3nt: TGTGCCAGCACCTATCGAAGGGGGCTCAATGAGCAGTTCTTC; CDR3aa: CASTYRRGLNEQFF
v_gene: TRBV7-8; d_gene: TRBD1; j_gene: TRBJ2-7; abundance: -; CDR3nt: TGTGCCAGCGGCCCCGGGACAGGGATTGCCTACGAGCAGTACTTC; CDR3aa: CASGPGTGIAYEQYF
v_gene: TRBV6-6; d_gene: -; j_gene: TRBJ2-6; abundance: few; CDR3nt: -; CDR3aa: CASILGQGPGANVLTF
v_gene: TRBV27; d_gene: TRBD1; j_gene: TRBJ1-2; abundance: -; CDR3nt: TGTGCCAGCAGTCGGACAGGGCCTGGAGGCTACACCTTC; CDR3aa: CASSRTGPGGYTF
v_gene: TRBV30; d_gene: -; j_gene: TRBJ2-7; abundance: few; CDR3nt: TGTGCCTGTTCTTCTCACGAGCAGTACTTC; CDR3aa: CACSSHEQYF
v_gene: TRBV10-3; d_gene: -; j_gene: TRBJ2-3; abundance: few; CDR3nt: TGTGCCATCAGCTTTGGAGGGCTCACAGATACGCAGTATTTT; CDR3aa: CAISFGGLTDTQYF
v_gene: TRBV20-1; d_gene: TRBD2; j_gene: TRBJ2-1; abundance: -; CDR3nt: TGCAGTGCCTCGACTAGCGGGAGTTATAATGAGCAGTTCTTC; CDR3aa: CSASTSGSYNEQFF
v_gene: TRBV7-9; d_gene: -; j_gene: TRBJ2-5; abundance: many; CDR3nt: TGTGCCAGCAGCTCCGCCGGGACACCTAGCCAAGAGACCCAGTACTTC; CDR3aa: CASSSAGTPSQETQYF
v_gene: TRBV21-1; d_gene: -; j_gene: TRBJ2-4; abundance: -; CDR3nt: TGTGCCAGCAGCAAAGCCCCCCCCTCCAGCATTCAGTACTTC; CDR3aa: CASSKAPPSSIQYF
v_gene: TRBV7-9; d_gene: -; j_gene: TRBJ2-7; abundance: -; CDR3nt: TGTGCCAGCAGCTTAGGCCTCGCGGAGCAGTACTTC; CDR3aa: CASSLGLAEQYF
v_gene: TRBV5-1; d_gene: TRBD2; j_gene: TRBJ2-3; abundance: -; CDR3nt: TGCGCCAGCAGCTGGGGGGGGAGTAATCAGGATACGCAGTATTTT; CDR3aa: CASSWGGSNQDTQYF
v_gene: TRBV9; d_gene: -; j_gene: TRBJ2-7; abundance: few; CDR3nt: TGTGCCAGCAGCGTGAAAGGGTGGGGGGCGGAGGAGCAGTACTTC; CDR3aa: CASSVKGWGAEEQYF
v_gene: TRBV12-3/TRBV12-4; d_gene: TRBD1; j_gene: TRBJ2-4; abundance: -; CDR3nt: TGTTCCAGCAGTTCTACCGGGACAGGGTTGATAGACATTCAGTACTTC; CDR3aa: CSSSSTGTGLIDIQYF
v_gene: TRBV4-1; d_gene: -; j_gene: TRBJ2-3; abundance: -; CDR3nt: TGCGCCAGCAGCCATGAGACGATTCGCACAGATACGCAGTATTTT; CDR3aa: CASSHETIRTDTQYF
v_gene: TRBV4-1; d_gene: -; j_gene: TRBJ1-6; abundance: -; CDR3nt: TGCGCCAGCAGCCACCCAGGACAGAAAAATTCACCCCTCCACTTT; CDR3aa: CASSHPGQKNSPLHF
v_gene: TRBV24-1; d_gene: TRBD2; j_gene: TRBJ2-5; abundance: few; CDR3nt: TGTGCCACCAGTGACCTCAGCGGGGAAGAGACCCAGTACTTC; CDR3aa: CATSDLSGEETQYF
v_gene: TRBV5-1; d_gene: TRBD1; j_gene: TRBJ2-7; abundance: -; CDR3nt: TGCGCCAGCAGGACCGGACAGGGCGCACACGAGCAGTACTTC; CDR3aa: CASRTGQGAHEQYF
v_gene: TRBV7-9; d_gene: -; j_gene: TRBJ2-7; abundance: -; CDR3nt: TGTGCCAGCAGCTTAGGCATGGGGGCTAGCGGAACCTACGAGCAGTACTTC; CDR3aa: CASSLGMGASGTYEQYF
v_gene: TRBV4-1; d_gene: -; j_gene: TRBJ2-5; abundance: -; CDR3nt: TGCGCCAGCAGCTTTAGGTCGAATGAGCAGTACTTC; CDR3aa: CASSFRSNEQYF
v_gene: TRBV10-3; d_gene: -; j_gene: TRBJ2-1; abundance: -; CDR3nt: TGTGCCATCAGTGAGTCTCAGGACTTCTACAATGAGCAGTTCTTC; CDR3aa: CAISESQDFYNEQFF
v_gene: TRBV3-1; d_gene: -; j_gene: TRBJ1-2; abundance: few; CDR3nt: TGTGCCAGCAGCCAAGTCCAGGTCAATGGCTACACCTTC; CDR3aa: CASSQVQVNGYTF
v_gene: TRBV12-3/TRBV12-4; d_gene: TRBD1; j_gene: TRBJ1-2; abundance: few; CDR3nt: TGTGCCAGCACCGGGGACAGCTATTATGGCTACACCTTC; CDR3aa: CASTGDSYYGYTF
v_gene: TRBV6-5; d_gene: -; j_gene: TRBJ1-5; abundance: once; CDR3nt: TGTGCCAGCAGTTACTCGAGTTTACCCACCCAAGGGTCCAGAGTTGTCGATCAGCCCCAGCATTTT; CDR3aa: CASSYSSLPTQGSRVVDQPQHF
v_gene: TRBV18; d_gene: TRBD1; j_gene: TRBJ2-5; abundance: -; CDR3nt: TGTGCCAGCTCACCCAGGGGGAAGGAGACCCAGTACTTC; CDR3aa: CASSPRGKETQYF
v_gene: TRBV11-2; d_gene: -; j_gene: TRBJ1-4; abundance: -; CDR3nt: TGTGCCAGCAGTCGACGGAAGGCATCTAATGAAAAACTGTTTTTT; CDR3aa: CASSRRKASNEKLFF
v_gene: TRBV29-1; d_gene: TRBD1; j_gene: TRBJ2-7; abundance: -; CDR3nt: TGCAGCGTTGAAAAGGGGACAGGGGTTTACGAGCAGTACTTC; CDR3aa: CSVEKGTGVYEQYF
v_gene: TRBV10-3; d_gene: TRBD2; j_gene: TRBJ2-1; abundance: -; CDR3nt: TGTGCCATTTGGGGCGGGAGGTCCTACGATGAGCAGTTCTTC; CDR3aa: CAIWGGRSYDEQFF
v_gene: TRBV27; d_gene: TRBD1; j_gene: TRBJ1-6; abundance: few; CDR3nt: TGTGCCAGCAGTTTCCAGACAGGGCGATCACCCCTCCACTTT; CDR3aa: CASSFQTGRSPLHF
v_gene: TRBV27; d_gene: -; j_gene: TRBJ2-2; abundance: -; CDR3nt: TGTGCCAGCAGCCACAAAGGGCCCCGAGGTAGTACCGGGGAGCTGTTTTTT; CDR3aa: CASSHKGPRGSTGELFF
v_gene: TRBV2; d_gene: TRBD2; j_gene: TRBJ2-1; abundance: few; CDR3nt: TGTGCCAGCAGTGAATTTACGGCTAGCGGACTCCTTATACAGTTCTTC; CDR3aa: CASSEFTASGLLIQFF
v_gene: TRBV20-1; d_gene: TRBD2; j_gene: TRBJ2-7; abundance: -; CDR3nt: TGCAGTGCTAGAAAACTAGCGGTGGACTACGAGCAGTACTTC; CDR3aa: CSARKLAVDYEQYF
v_gene: TRBV7-2; d_gene: -; j_gene: TRBJ2-2; abundance: -; CDR3nt: TGTGCCAGCAGCCTTCCTTTGAGCACCGGGGAGCTGTTTTTT; CDR3aa: CASSLPLSTGELFF
v_gene: TRBV14; d_gene: TRBD2; j_gene: TRBJ2-1; abundance: -; CDR3nt: TGTGCCAGCAGCCAGCCCCTAGGAGCGGGAGAATCCAATGAGCAGTTCTTC; CDR3aa: CASSQPLGAGESNEQFF
v_gene: TRBV5-1; d_gene: TRBD2; j_gene: TRBJ2-7; abundance: -; CDR3nt: TGCGCCAGCAGCTGGGGAGGGGCCGGCGAGCAGTACTTC; CDR3aa: CASSWGGAGEQYF
v_gene: TRBV27; d_gene: TRBD1; j_gene: TRBJ1-1; abundance: -; CDR3nt: TGTGCCAGCAAGGGGACAGGGAACACTGAAGCTTTCTTT; CDR3aa: CASKGTGNTEAFF
v_gene: TRBV12-3/TRBV12-4; d_gene: -; j_gene: TRBJ2-3; abundance: -; CDR3nt: TGTGCCAGCAGCGGGAACCCAGATACGCAGTATTTT; CDR3aa: CASSGNPDTQYF
v_gene: TRBV11-2; d_gene: -; j_gene: TRBJ2-3; abundance: -; CDR3nt: TGTGCCAGCAGCTTAGGGTCCGGGACGAATCGGGCAGATACGCAGTATTTT; CDR3aa: CASSLGSGTNRADTQYF
v_gene: TRBV14; d_gene: -; j_gene: TRBJ2-3; abundance: -; CDR3nt: TGTGCCAGCAGCCAACCAGGGAAACTCACAGATACGCAGTATTTT; CDR3aa: CASSQPGKLTDTQYF
v_gene: TRBV7-2; d_gene: -; j_gene: TRBJ2-5; abundance: many; CDR3nt: TGTGCCAGCAGCTTTGGCCGGGGGGCCCAAGAGACCCAGTACTTC; CDR3aa: CASSFGRGAQETQYF